These 11 T cell receptor beta chains were all obtained from the same sample, sequenced in a study of Ad26.COV2.S vaccination and SARS-CoV-2 variants. Described treatment: around 19 received Ad26.COV2.S at low or high dose, single or two shots; 5 received placebo; per-sample allocation not given. Sample collection was performed on day 63 after the first vaccine or placebo injection. Data came from immunoSEQ multiplex PCR; TCRdb stores just in-frame clones and leaves some out. The sample includes over 450,000 clones, roughly nine tenths of them seen just once. This material consisted of peripheral blood, taken in a trial of Ad26.COV2.S vaccine versus placebo. These receptors came from a person aged 18-65 years who received the Ad26.COV2.S COVID-19 vaccine or a placebo.

The rearrangement uses TRBV7-9 and TRBJ2-2, with D tentatively TRBD1 (5 bases). The CDR3 totals 13 residues. CDR1 is SEHNR, CDR2 FQNEAQ, per germline (reference sequence). V was cut by 5 bases and J by 3 bases, with 7 bases left in between. CDR3 protein: CASSIQDTGELFF. In DNA, the CDR3 is TGTGCCAGCAGCATACAGGACACCGGGGAGCTGTTTTTT.

CDR3 sequence: CASSFSGGEKLFF. DNA of the CDR3: TGTGCCAGCAGTTTTAGTGGGGGGGAAAAACTGTTTTTT. V usage is TRBV12-3 or TRBV12-4 and J usage is TRBJ1-4, with D maybe TRBD1 (5 bases). V shed 3 bases and J shed 8 bases, with 10 bases lying between them. CDR3 length equals 13 residues.

The chain has TRBV15 and TRBJ2-6, with D possibly being TRBD1 or TRBD2 (5 bases each). The V gene's germline CDR1 is LNHNV and CDR2 YYDKDF (reference sequence). V was clipped by 0 bases and J by 2 bases, with 20 bases between them. The CDR3 contains 20 residues. Here the CDR3 DNA reads TGTGCCACCAGCAGAGATTGGTGGGACGGCCCCGGCCCTGGGGCCAACGTCCTGACTTTC. Translated: CATSRDWWDGPGPGANVLTF.

The chain employs TRBV5-1 and TRBJ2-1, with D perhaps TRBD2 (6 bases). With 6 bases removed from V and 6 bases from J, the gap between germline ends came to 13 bases. Germline V lookup: CDR1 SGHRS, CDR2 YFSETQ. This CDR3 contains 13 residues. The CDR3, as DNA: TGCGCCAGCAAGGGGATAGCGGCCAATGAGCAGTTCTTC. The encoded protein is CASKGIAANEQFF.

This clone appeared a single time. The V gene is TRBV28, the J gene TRBJ1-2; possible D gene TRBD1, 5 bases. Per germline, CDR1 MDHEN and CDR2 SYDVKM. The CDR3 loop spans 15 amino acids. Deletions cut 3 bases from V and 3 bases from J, with 14 bases between. This CDR3 reads CASSLQLRDDYGYTF. CDR3 bases: TGTGCCAGCAGTTTGCAGCTCAGGGATGACTATGGCTACACCTTC.

The rearrangement links TRBV9 to TRBJ2-7; D is tentatively TRBD1 or TRBD2 (5 bases each). Germline V gene sequence: CDR1 SGDLS, CDR2 YYNGEE. The CDR3 is 15 residues long. V lost 3 bases to trimming and J lost 3 bases, with 16 bases between them. The CDR3 DNA sequence: TGTGCCAGCAGCGCGAGAGGGGACCTCGACTACGAGCAGTACTTC. Encoded protein: CASSARGDLDYEQYF. Looking up the rest from reference TRBV9 and TRBJ2-7 gives the full variable domain: DSGVTQTPKHLITATGQRVTLRCSPRSGDLSVYWYQQSLDQGLQFLIQYYNGEERAKGNILERFSAQQFPDLHSELNLSSLELGDSALYFCASSARGDLDYEQYFGPGTRLTVT.

The chain has TRBV28 and TRBJ2-3; no firm D call. The CDR3 is 12 residues long. Trimming stripped 6 bases from V and 2 bases from J, with 6 bases between. Germline V CDR1 and CDR2: MDHEN, SYDVKM. The CDR3 is CASRGNTDTQYF. The CDR3 DNA reads TGTGCCAGCAGAGGAAACACAGATACGCAGTATTTT.

V usage is TRBV11-2 and J usage is TRBJ2-7, with 8 bases identical to TRBD2. This CDR3 comprises 17 residues. Germline V CDR1 and CDR2: SGHAT, FQNNGV. V lost 5 bases to trimming and J lost 1 base; unmatched junction nucleotides: 13. CDR3 nucleotides: TGTGCCAGCAGCCTCGGGGGGGGGAGCCAGTCATCCTACGAGCAGTACTTC. Translation gives CASSLGGGSQSSYEQYF.

CDR3 nucleotide sequence: TGTGCCAGCAGCATGGGACTAGCGGAAGAGACCCAGTACTTC. Its translation is CASSMGLAEETQYF. The chain employs TRBV7-2 and TRBJ2-5, with TRBD2 matching 11 bases. Germline V gene data show CDR1 as SGHTA and CDR2 as FQGNSA. V shed 5 bases, J shed 3 bases, and the junction held 2 bases outside the gene matches. The CDR3 consists of 14 residues.

V usage is TRBV19 and J usage is TRBJ2-1, with D perhaps matching TRBD1 (5 bases). This CDR3 region has 11 residues. Germline values: CDR1 LNHDA, CDR2 SQIVND (reference sequence). The ends were cut back, 4 bases at V and 15 bases at J, with 13 bases in the middle. The CDR3 protein is CASSTGLLGFF. CDR3 nucleotide sequence: TGTGCCAGTAGTACAGGGCTTCTGGGGTTCTTC.

This chain joins TRBV27 and TRBJ1-5, with TRBD1 matching 7 bases. V lost 0 bases to trimming and J lost 6 bases; unmatched junction nucleotides: 8. This CDR3 has 16 residues. Germline values: CDR1 MNHEY, CDR2 SMNVEV (reference sequence). The CDR3 is CASSLSWAGGGQPQHF. The CDR3 bases are TGTGCCAGCAGTTTATCGTGGGCAGGGGGAGGTCAGCCCCAGCATTTT.